This TCR beta chain was obtained from a study of radiotherapy plus CTLA-4 blockade in lung cancer. TCRdb's table, derived via immunoSEQ multiplex PCR, lists solely in-frame clones and lacks some. The repertoire holds fewer than 55,000 clones, with roughly 81% as singletons. Focal radiation with ipilimumab CTLA-4 blockade was given to patients with chemo-refractory metastatic non-small-cell lung cancer. This clonotype originated in a human donor with non-small cell lung cancer whose response to radiotherapy plus ipilimumab could not be evaluated. This material consisted of peripheral blood, taken from a patient treated with radiotherapy plus ipilimumab.

In DNA, the CDR3 is TGTGCCAGCATCTCAGGACAGGGAAGCTACGAGCAGTACTTC. This encodes CASISGQGSYEQYF. The chain links TRBV6-1 to TRBJ2-7; 8 positions agree with TRBD1. V lost 7 bases to trimming and J lost 3 bases; unmatched junction nucleotides: 8. This CDR3 has 14 residues. The V gene's germline CDR1 is MNHNS and CDR2 SASEGT.